The 17 T cell receptor beta chains in this list originate from one sample, sequenced in a study of cytomegalovirus exposure and HLA in healthy donors. Use of 60 Vbeta and 13 Jbeta primers characterized the PCR. Clones were read by immunoSEQ multiplex PCR, and TCRdb kept only the in-frame ones, dropping some. The data show some 140,000 clones, about 80% seen once. Sample: PBMCs. The receptors were sampled from a man aged 25 to 40 in good health.

The genes are TRBV7-2 and TRBJ2-1; 11 bases are a match to TRBD2. Germline CDR1 reads SGHTA; CDR2 reads FQGNSA. Trimming at V came to 5 bases and at J to 7 bases, leaving 7 bases not matched to a gene. CDR3 length equals 15 residues. The CDR3 nucleotides are TGTGCCAGCAGCGAACTAGCGGGAGTAGGAAATGAGCAGTTCTTC. Its protein product is CASSELAGVGNEQFF.

This sequence joins TRBV9 and TRBJ1-6; a possible D gene is TRBD1 (5 bases). V lost 3 bases, J lost 10 bases, and 11 bases lay in between. The CDR3 is 13 residues long. Germline assignment: CDR1 SGDLS and CDR2 YYNGEE. The CDR3 DNA is TGTGCCAGCAGCGCCGCGGGGGAGTCACCCCTCCACTTT. This sequence encodes CASSAAGESPLHF.

This clone was seen once. The chain carries TRBV4-1 and TRBJ2-2, with TRBD1 as a possible D gene (6 bases). Germline V gene sequence: CDR1 MGHRA, CDR2 YSYEKL. The germline V and J ends were trimmed by 1 base and 5 bases, with 14 bases remaining between them. The CDR3 has 16 amino acids. The CDR3 region is CASSQASDSSTGELFF. The CDR3 DNA follows: TGCGCCAGCAGCCAAGCTTCGGACAGTTCTACCGGGGAGCTGTTTTTT.

The chain uses TRBV29-1 and TRBJ2-3; D is unresolved. The CDR3 length is 14 residues. V was clipped by 6 bases and J by 2 bases, with 15 bases between them. The germline gives CDR1 SQVTM, CDR2 ANQGSEA. CDR3: CSVAPLEDTDTQYF. DNA for the CDR3: TGCAGCGTCGCTCCTCTAGAGGACACAGATACGCAGTATTTT.

V is TRBV6-1 and J is TRBJ2-1, with D hard to call. The CDR3 runs 13 residues. CDR1 and CDR2 (germline): MNHNS, SASEGT. The V end lost 7 bases, the J end lost 0 bases, and 7 bases lay between the germline ends. For the CDR3, the DNA is TGTGCCAGCACTTTGAGCTCCTACAATGAGCAGTTCTTC. As protein: CASTLSSYNEQFF.

This chain joins TRBV2 and TRBJ2-7; no firm D call. The V gene's germline CDR1 is SNHLY and CDR2 FYNNEI. Trimming cost V 1 base and J 9 bases, with 13 bases left between them. The CDR3 extends over 13 amino acids. The CDR3 region has the DNA TGTGCCAGCAGTGAAGAAGAAATGACACCGCAGTACTTC. Protein sequence: CASSEEEMTPQYF.

Here the CDR3 DNA reads TGCGCCAGCAGTATGGGGTCTAGCGGGAGATACCAAGAGACCCAGTACTTC. Translating gives CASSMGSSGRYQETQYF. The chain joins TRBV5-1 to TRBJ2-5; TRBD2 matches 10 bases. Trimming at V came to 5 bases and at J to 0 bases, leaving 10 bases not matched to a gene. The CDR3 runs to 17 residues. Looked up from germline, CDR1 is SGHRS and CDR2 is YFSETQ.

This clone has a handful of counts. The chain combines TRBV7-2 with TRBJ1-5; D remains ambiguous. Germline assignment: CDR1 SGHTA and CDR2 FQGNSA. This CDR3 contains 15 residues. The V and J ends lost 3 bases and 1 base respectively, with 10 bases between them. Here the CDR3 reads CASSFTRMSNQPQHF. DNA of the CDR3: TGTGCCAGCAGCTTTACGAGGATGAGCAATCAGCCCCAGCATTTT.

This clone ranks as medium-sized. V is TRBV5-1 and J is TRBJ1-2, with D maybe TRBD1 (5 bases). The CDR3 covers 13 residues. V shed 3 bases and J shed 3 bases, with 9 bases lying between them. The germline V gene has CDR1 SGHRS and CDR2 YFSETQ. CDR3 region: CASSSRGDYGYTF. CDR3 sequence (DNA): TGCGCCAGCAGCTCCCGGGGGGACTATGGCTACACCTTC.

The J gene is TRBJ2-7, the V gene TRBV19; maybe TRBD1 (5 bases). CDR3 length: 13 amino acids. Germline V gene lookup returns CDR1 LNHDA and CDR2 SQIVND (reference sequence). Deletions cut 6 bases from V and 1 base from J, with 10 bases between. This chain's CDR3 is CASRSGHSYEQYF. CDR3 in DNA: TGTGCCAGTAGGTCAGGACATTCCTACGAGCAGTACTTC.

The V gene is TRBV27, the J gene TRBJ2-7; 10 positions agree with TRBD2. Germline CDR1 is MNHEY and CDR2 is SMNVEV (reference sequence). V was pared by 0 bases and J by 2 bases, with 1 base of the junction left unmatched. The CDR3 is 15 residues long. The CDR3 region has the DNA TGTGCCAGCAGTTTATCCAGCGGGAGGGCCTACGAGCAGTACTTC. It is translated as CASSLSSGRAYEQYF.

The genes are TRBV30 and TRBJ2-1, with TRBD2 matching over 9 bases. V lost 1 base and J lost 9; bases outside the gene matches: 4. Germline CDR1 reads GTSNPN; CDR2 reads SVGIG (reference sequence). The CDR3 is 13 residues long. The CDR3: CAWSGGRASEQFF. Written as DNA, the CDR3 is TGTGCCTGGAGTGGCGGGAGGGCCTCTGAGCAGTTCTTC.

The chain has TRBV11-2 and TRBJ2-1; weak D call: TRBD2 (5 bases). Trimming took off 1 base at V and 0 bases at J, with 13 bases between the two ends. Looked up from germline, CDR1 is SGHAT and CDR2 is FQNNGV. CDR3 length: 17 amino acids. The CDR3 protein is CASSLVGLLSSYNEQFF. Here the CDR3 DNA reads TGTGCCAGCAGCTTAGTAGGACTCCTAAGCTCCTACAATGAGCAGTTCTTC.

V gene TRBV12-5 combines with J gene TRBJ2-1; TRBD2 matches at 10 bases. V shed 3 bases, J shed 1 base, and the junction held 9 bases outside the gene matches. The CDR3 contains 18 residues. The germline CDR1 and CDR2 sequences are LGHNT and FRNRAP. Written as DNA, the CDR3 is TGTGCTAGTGGTTTAAGCCTAGCGGGAGTCGGGTCCTACAATGAGCAGTTCTTC. Amino acids: CASGLSLAGVGSYNEQFF. The full variable domain, completed using reference TRBV12-5 and TRBJ2-1, is DARVTQTPRHKVTEMGQEVTMRCQPILGHNTVFWYRQTMMQGLELLAYFRNRAPLDDSGMPKDRFSAEMPDATLATLKIQPSEPRDSAVYFCASGLSLAGVGSYNEQFFGPGTRLTVL.

The chain joins TRBV4-3 to TRBJ2-2; TRBD2 might be the D (5 bases). Germline values: CDR1 LGHNA, CDR2 YSLEER. This CDR3 spans 15 amino acids. The V and J ends lost 0 bases and 8 bases respectively, with 13 bases between them. The CDR3 sequence is CASSQDPRAEGELFF. CDR3 coding DNA: TGCGCCAGCAGCCAAGATCCGAGGGCGGAGGGGGAGCTGTTTTTT.

The V gene is TRBV4-3, the J gene TRBJ1-2; D not resolved. Germline V gene data show CDR1 as LGHNA and CDR2 as YSLEER. The CDR3 sequence is 14 residues long. Trimming pared 1 base from V and 2 bases from J, leaving 8 bases between. CDR3 region: CASSQAHRNYGYTF. In DNA form, the CDR3 reads TGCGCCAGCAGCCAAGCCCACAGAAACTATGGCTACACCTTC.

The chain employs TRBV15 and TRBJ2-7, with 8 nucleotides matching TRBD1. The CDR3 has 17 amino acids. Per germline, CDR1 LNHNV and CDR2 YYDKDF (reference sequence). Trimming removed 2 bases from V and 0 bases from J; junction bases left unmatched: 9. CDR3 loop: CATSRTTTGAISYEQYF. DNA for the CDR3: TGTGCCACCAGCAGAACAACGACAGGGGCCATCTCCTACGAGCAGTACTTC. Based on the CDR3 plus reference TRBV15 and TRBJ2-7, the full variable domain is DAMVIQNPRYQVTQFGKPVTLSCSQTLNHNVMYWYQQKSSQAPKLLFHYYDKDFNNEADTPDNFQSRRPNTSFCFLDIRSPGLGDTAMYLCATSRTTTGAISYEQYFGPGTRLTVT.